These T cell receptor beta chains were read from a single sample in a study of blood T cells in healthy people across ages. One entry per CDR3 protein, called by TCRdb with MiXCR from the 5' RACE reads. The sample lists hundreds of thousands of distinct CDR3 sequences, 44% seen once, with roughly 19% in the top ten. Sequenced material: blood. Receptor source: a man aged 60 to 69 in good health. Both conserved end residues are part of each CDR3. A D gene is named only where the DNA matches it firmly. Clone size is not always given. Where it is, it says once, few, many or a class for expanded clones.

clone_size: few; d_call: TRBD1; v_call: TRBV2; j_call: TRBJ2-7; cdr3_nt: TGTGCCAGCAGTGTACAGGGGAGTACCTACGAGCAGTACTTC; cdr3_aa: CASSVQGSTYEQYF
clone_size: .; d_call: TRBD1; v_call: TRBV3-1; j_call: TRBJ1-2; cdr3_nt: TGTGCCAGCAGCCAGGAAGGGACAGGGAGTAGCTACACCTTC; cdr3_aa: CASSQEGTGSSYTF
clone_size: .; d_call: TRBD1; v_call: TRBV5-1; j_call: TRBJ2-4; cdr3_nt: TGCGCCAGCAGCCAAACCGGGACAGGGGGCATCAATGAGCAGTACTTC; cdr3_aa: CASSQTGTGGINEQYF
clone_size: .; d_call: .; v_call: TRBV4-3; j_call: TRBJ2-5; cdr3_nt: TGCGCCAGCAGCCAAGATGGGGGACTCCCAGGCGCGCAGTACTTC; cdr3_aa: CASSQDGGLPGAQYF
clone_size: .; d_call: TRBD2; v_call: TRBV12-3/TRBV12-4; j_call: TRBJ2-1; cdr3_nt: TGTGCCAGCAGACCTACTAGCGGGGGGACCAATGAGCAGTTCTTC; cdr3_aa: CASRPTSGGTNEQFF
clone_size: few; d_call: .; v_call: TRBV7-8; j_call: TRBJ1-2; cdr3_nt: TGTGCCAGCAGCACAGCCATCCCCTCTAACTATGGCTACACCTTC; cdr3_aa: CASSTAIPSNYGYTF
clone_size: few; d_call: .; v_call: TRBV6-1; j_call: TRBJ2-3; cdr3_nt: TGTGCCAGCAGATCTACAGGGAGGCGAGCAGATACGCAGTATTTT; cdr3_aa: CASRSTGRRADTQYF
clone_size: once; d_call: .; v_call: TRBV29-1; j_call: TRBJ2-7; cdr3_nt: TGCAGCGCCTCGCGGAACCAAGGCTCCTACAATGAGCAGTACTTC; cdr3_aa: CSASRNQGSYNEQYF
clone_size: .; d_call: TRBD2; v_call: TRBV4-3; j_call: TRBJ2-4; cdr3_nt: TGCGCCAGCAGCCAAGAACTTGGAACTAGCGGGGGGGCCAGAAACATTCAGTACTTC; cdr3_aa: CASSQELGTSGGARNIQYF
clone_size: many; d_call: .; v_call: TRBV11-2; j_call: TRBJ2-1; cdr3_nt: TGTGCCAGCAGCTTAGGCGGATACCCACCCAACAATGAGCAGTTCTTC; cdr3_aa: CASSLGGYPPNNEQFF
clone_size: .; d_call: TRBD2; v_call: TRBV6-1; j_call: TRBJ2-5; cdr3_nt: TGTGTCAGCGGGGACGGGGAGTACAATGAGCAGTACTTC; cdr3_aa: CVSGDGEYNEQYF